Each of the 21 T cell receptor beta chains below was sequenced from the same sample in a study of vaccination and CD4 T cells after COVID-19. Once obtained from cultured CD4+ T cells, the DNA was sequenced using the Oncomine TCR Beta short-read assay. TCRdb reprocessed the PCR reads via MiXCR and lists one record per CDR3 protein. The sample includes under 11,000 distinct CDR3 sequences, roughly 40% of them seen just once. No antigen is known for these receptors. Treatment given: roughly 11-day PBMC culture with coronavirus spike peptide pools or control peptides (ViraFEST assay). Sequencing input: CD4+ T cells from blood, cultured in vitro. All receptors come from a human donor who had recovered from COVID-19.

This clonotype was seen only a few times. The gene calls are TRBV15 and TRBJ1-5, with no clear D. The germline CDR1 and CDR2 sequences are LNHNV and YYDKDF (reference sequence). The CDR3 totals 15 residues. V was cut by 0 bases and J by 2 bases, with 8 bases left in between. CDR3 amino acids: CATSRDGRGNQPQHF. The CDR3 bases are TGTGCCACCAGCAGAGATGGGAGGGGCAATCAGCCCCAGCATTTT.

This clonotype was counted between two and nine times. The rearrangement joins TRBV20-1 to TRBJ2-3, with 7 bases aligning to TRBD1. The CDR3 consists of 14 residues. V trimming: 4 bases; J trimming: 1 base; junction bases outside the gene matches: 5. Germline V gene data show CDR1 as DFQATT and CDR2 as SNEGSKA (reference sequence). CDR3 sequence: CSAKGAPGTDTQYF. The CDR3 region has the DNA TGCAGTGCTAAGGGGGCCCCGGGCACAGATACGCAGTATTTT.

In this sample, this clonotype turned up a few times. The V and J genes are TRBV12-3 or TRBV12-4 and TRBJ2-3; D perhaps matches TRBD2 (6 bases). Trimming removed 3 bases at V and 2 bases at J, with 9 bases between. The CDR3 spans 14 residues. CDR3 sequence reads: CASSFGGITDTQYF. The CDR3, as DNA: TGTGCCAGCAGTTTTGGCGGGATCACAGATACGCAGTATTTT.

This clonotype was detected a few times. This rearrangement joins TRBV20-1 to TRBJ2-5, with D tentatively TRBD2 (5 bases). The V end lost 0 bases, the J end lost 5 bases, and 16 bases lay between the germline ends. This CDR3 comprises 15 residues. Germline CDR1 reads DFQATT; CDR2 reads SNEGSKA (reference sequence). The CDR3 DNA sequence: TGCAGTGCTAGAGATTCGGCATCCACGGGGGAGACCCAGTACTTC. This translates into CSARDSASTGETQYF.

J is TRBJ2-7 and V is TRBV12-3 or TRBV12-4, with a weak D call TRBD1 (6 bases). The CDR3 length is 15 residues. V shed 5 bases and J shed 6 bases, with 20 bases lying between them. CDR3 bases: TGTGCCAGCAGTCTCGAACAGGGATCTAACGTCGAGCAGTACTTC. Amino acid sequence: CASSLEQGSNVEQYF.

The chain recombines TRBV5-5 with TRBJ1-1; D gene ambiguous. Germline V gene sequence: CDR1 SGHKS, CDR2 YYEKEE (reference sequence). This CDR3 spans 15 amino acids. Trimming shortened V by 0 bases and J by 1 base, and 10 bases separated the two germline ends. This CDR3 is CASSLAAGGNTEAFF. Written as DNA, the CDR3 is TGTGCCAGCAGCTTGGCCGCAGGAGGGAACACTGAAGCTTTCTTT.

This rearrangement joins TRBV24-1 to TRBJ2-5; TRBD1 matches at 7 bases. The junction had 9 bases not matched to a gene; V was cut back by 10 bases and J by 2 bases. CDR1 and CDR2 from the germline V gene are KGHDR and SFDVKD. CDR3 length: 14 amino acids. As DNA, the CDR3 is TGTGCCACTAGTTCCGGGACAGCTCAAGAGACCCAGTACTTC. This codes for CATSSGTAQETQYF.

The chain is built from TRBV7-2 and TRBJ2-6; D is undetermined. The ends were cut back, 5 bases at V and 0 bases at J, with 8 bases in the middle. CDR3 length: 15 residues. Germline loops: CDR1 SGHTA, CDR2 FQGNSA. The CDR3 spells CASSPRSSGANVLTF. The CDR3, as DNA: TGTGCCAGCAGCCCTCGGAGCTCTGGGGCCAACGTCCTGACTTTC.

This clonotype turned up a few times. V is TRBV4-1 and J is TRBJ1-4; D gene uncertain. The CDR3 is 14 amino acids. V was cut by 4 bases and J by 5 bases, with 11 bases left in between. Germline assignment: CDR1 MGHRA and CDR2 YSYEKL. CDR3 residues: CASSPEGRNEKLFF. CDR3 in DNA: TGCGCCAGCAGCCCCGAGGGAAGGAATGAAAAACTGTTTTTT.

This clonotype has just a few counts. The chain has TRBV6-1 and TRBJ2-1; no clear D. Between the trimmed V and J ends, which lost 6 bases and 4 bases, there was a span of 10 bases. The CDR3 sequence is 13 residues long. Germline CDR1 MNHNS, CDR2 SASEGT. CDR3 loop: CASRMDGYNEQFF. For the CDR3, the DNA is TGTGCCAGCAGGATGGACGGGTACAATGAGCAGTTCTTC.

The chain carries TRBV15 and TRBJ2-7, with 8 bases lining up with TRBD2. Germline V gene data show CDR1 as LNHNV and CDR2 as YYDKDF (reference sequence). V was clipped by 0 bases and J by 2 bases; unmatched bases: 6. CDR3 size: 16 residues. The CDR3 loop is CATSRDYVAGTYEQYF. The CDR3 nucleotides read TGTGCCACCAGCAGAGATTATGTAGCGGGGACCTACGAGCAGTACTTC.

The rearrangement links TRBV7-2 to TRBJ2-3; D is undetermined. CDR1 is SGHTA, CDR2 FQGNSA, per germline. CDR3 length: 15 amino acids. Trimming pared 1 base from V and 3 bases from J, leaving 11 bases between. CDR3 sequence (DNA): TGTGCCAGCAGCTTAGACCGGACCCAGACAGATACGCAGTATTTT. Translated, it gives CASSLDRTQTDTQYF.

The chain uses TRBV19 and TRBJ1-5, with D uncertain. The germline V gene encodes CDR1 LNHDA and CDR2 SQIVND (reference sequence). Trimming cost V 5 bases and J 1 base, with 6 bases left between them. The CDR3 runs to 13 residues. CDR3 sequence reads: CASSDTSNQPQHF. The CDR3 bases are TGTGCCAGTAGTGACACAAGCAATCAGCCCCAGCATTTT.

The table lists this clonotype with a few counts. The V gene is TRBV19, the J gene TRBJ1-4, with 7 bases aligning to TRBD1. The CDR3 has 15 residues. Germline-derived CDR1 and CDR2 are LNHDA and SQIVND (reference sequence). J gave up 7 bases and V 5 bases, and 10 bases lay outside the gene matches. The CDR3 loop reads CASSRGDRVGEKLFF. CDR3 sequence (DNA): TGTGCCAGTAGTCGAGGTGACAGGGTGGGTGAAAAACTGTTTTTT.

The J gene is TRBJ2-5, the V gene TRBV3-1; either TRBD1 or TRBD2 may fit D (6 bases each). V was cut by 4 bases and J by 5 bases, with 20 bases left in between. The length of the CDR3 is 16 residues. Per germline, CDR1 LGHDT and CDR2 YNNKEL (reference sequence). In nucleotides, the CDR3 is TGTGCCAGCAGCCCTGGTGGAGGGGGGATGTATGAGACCCAGTACTTC. It is translated as CASSPGGGGMYETQYF.

The chain uses TRBV6-1 and TRBJ2-1; D is possibly TRBD1 or TRBD2 (5 bases each). The CDR3 runs to 18 residues. Between the trimmed V and J ends, which lost 7 bases and 4 bases, there was a span of 26 bases. Germline loops: CDR1 MNHNS, CDR2 SASEGT. Here the CDR3 DNA reads TGTGCCAGCACCAATGGGGGTCCACCCCTCACGTATTACAATGAGCAGTTCTTC. Its protein is CASTNGGPPLTYYNEQFF.

This clonotype was observed a single time. The chain recombines TRBV5-1 with TRBJ2-5, with D unresolved. Trimming pared 4 bases from V and 1 base from J, leaving 14 bases between. Germline loops: CDR1 SGHRS, CDR2 YFSETQ. The CDR3 runs to 15 residues. This chain's CDR3 is CASSGPGTVQETQYF. The CDR3 DNA follows: TGCGCCAGCAGCGGACCCGGTACAGTCCAAGAGACCCAGTACTTC.

The V call is TRBV2, the J call TRBJ2-5; a weak D match, TRBD2 (7 bases). In germline, CDR1 is SNHLY, CDR2 FYNNEI. V lost 1 base and J 5 bases, leaving 14 bases between the germline ends. This CDR3 region has 15 residues. Here the CDR3 DNA reads TGTGCCAGCAGTGAAGGTTGGGGGGGGCCGGAGACCCAGTACTTC. Its protein product is CASSEGWGGPETQYF. Complete variable domain (other parts from reference TRBV2 and TRBJ2-5): EPEVTQTPSHQVTQMGQEVILRCVPISNHLYFYWYRQILGQKVEFLVSFYNNEISEKSEIFDDQFSVERPDGSNFTLKIRSTKLEDSAMYFCASSEGWGGPETQYFGPGTRLLVL.

This chain joins TRBV20-1 and TRBJ2-5, with D tentatively TRBD2 (5 bases). The CDR3 length is 13 residues. Germline V gene sequence: CDR1 DFQATT, CDR2 SNEGSKA (reference sequence). V was trimmed by 3 bases and J by 2 bases, leaving 10 bases between them. This CDR3 reads CSASGRGQETQYF. CDR3 coding DNA: TGCAGTGCTAGTGGGCGAGGGCAAGAGACCCAGTACTTC.

V gene TRBV19 combines with J gene TRBJ2-6; a possible D gene is TRBD1 (6 bases). There are 17 residues in the CDR3. Trimming stripped 6 bases from V and 3 bases from J, with 18 bases between. From germline, CDR1 is LNHDA and CDR2 SQIVND (reference sequence). The CDR3, as DNA: TGTGCCAGTAGCCATTATGGACAGAGTGTTGGGGCCAACGTCCTGACTTTC. Protein sequence: CASSHYGQSVGANVLTF.

The rearrangement links TRBV4-2 to TRBJ2-7; 13 bases map to TRBD2. This CDR3 spans 18 amino acids. The germline gives CDR1 LGHNA, CDR2 YNFKEQ. J was trimmed by 5 bases and V by 2 bases; bases with no gene match: 12. The CDR3, as DNA: TGTGCCAGCAGCCAATTACTAGCGGGGGGGCCGGGACCACACGAGCAGTACTTC. Protein product: CASSQLLAGGPGPHEQYF.